This paragraph reports one T cell receptor (beta chain). The antigen remains undetermined. This CDR3 has 15 residues. The germline V gene has CDR1 KGHSH and CDR2 LQKENI. J was trimmed by 6 bases and V by 1 base; bases with no gene match: 5. The data were taken from a study of shared clonotypes between healthy human individuals. Everyone who donated was a Caucasian adult who lived in Nashville, Tennessee. Study findings and constraints: The sole specimen, blood, was sampled, and tissue repertoires likely differ.

Several immunoSEQ plates held equal portions of the genomic DNA taken from each subset. Around 30,000 T cell genomes (about 320 ng DNA) went into each PBMC replicate. Produced via immunoSEQ multiplex PCR; TCRdb's table is partial and in-frame only. The sample lists some 450,000 clones; about 74% were seen once. The chain recombines TRBV18 with TRBJ2-1; 8 nucleotides align to TRBD1. The TCR originated in a woman in her forties in good health. Some clones in this sample may be carry-over from other donors' samples. The specimen sequenced was PBMCs. Here the CDR3 DNA reads TGTGCCAGCTCACCACTGACTGACAGGGGCAATGAGCAGTTCTTC. Residues: CASSPLTDRGNEQFF. The whole variable domain, remainder taken from reference TRBV18 and TRBJ2-1, is NAGVMQNPRHLVRRRGQEARLRCSPMKGHSHVYWYRQLPEEGLKFMVYLQKENIIDESGMPKERFSAEFPKEGPSILRIQQVVRGDSAAYFCASSPLTDRGNEQFFGPGTRLTVL.